These 10 T cell receptor beta chains were sequenced from one sample in a study of CD8 T cells in ankylosing spondylitis. Whole-study findings and limits: Ankylosing spondylitis blood appeared to carry a characteristic TCR beta motif of several highly homologous variants.

For these TCRs, the target antigens are not known. TCRdb redid the calling of the 5' RACE reads with MiXCR, one entry per CDR3 protein. The top ten hold approximately 6.3% of the sample, which has 500,000 to 550,000 distinct CDR3 sequences, more than 9.5% seen once. Material: blood, either unsorted or a sorted T cell fraction (not recorded which). All receptors come from a male donor with ankylosing spondylitis.

This rearrangement joins TRBV7-7 to TRBJ2-1, with TRBD2 matching over 11 bases. V lost 5 bases, J lost 10 bases, and 13 bases stayed unmatched. CDR3 length: 16 residues. CDR1 is SSHAT and CDR2 is FNYEAQ in the germline V gene (reference sequence). This chain's CDR3 is CASSPRFSGRASEQFF. CDR3 DNA sequence: TGTGCCAGCAGCCCGAGGTTTAGCGGGAGGGCCTCGGAGCAGTTCTTC.

V is TRBV3-1 and J is TRBJ1-1; D gene ambiguous. The V gene lost 1 base and the J gene lost 5 bases, with 11 bases spanning the gap. The CDR3 runs to 14 residues. Germline values: CDR1 LGHDT, CDR2 YNNKEL (reference sequence). The CDR3 protein is CASSQVLRGTEAFF. The DNA of the CDR3 is TGTGCCAGCAGCCAAGTGCTTCGGGGAACTGAAGCTTTCTTT.

CDR3 amino acids: CSASRVLRETQYF. CDR3 sequence (DNA): TGCAGTGCCAGCCGGGTCCTTCGGGAGACCCAGTACTTC. The chain couples TRBV20-1 to TRBJ2-5; D is ambiguous. This CDR3 has 13 residues. The germline V gene has CDR1 DFQATT and CDR2 SNEGSKA (reference sequence). Deletions cut 6 bases from V and 5 bases from J, with 16 bases between.

In its sample, this clonotype was seen a few times. This chain links TRBV27 with TRBJ1-6; D uncertain. Per germline, CDR1 MNHEY and CDR2 SMNVEV (reference sequence). The germline V and J ends were trimmed by 5 bases and 1 base, with 12 bases remaining between them. CDR3 size: 16 residues. The CDR3 sequence is CASSPISGSYNSPLHF. The CDR3 DNA reads TGTGCCAGCAGTCCCATCTCGGGGTCCTATAATTCACCCCTCCACTTT.

The sample holds a few counts of this clonotype. The CDR3 bases are TGTGCCAGCAGCTCACAGGGCCCCTATGGCTACACCTTC. It encodes CASSSQGPYGYTF. This sequence joins TRBV7-2 and TRBJ1-2; D is possibly TRBD1 (6 bases). V lost 4 bases to trimming and J lost 4 bases, with 10 bases between them. The CDR3 is 13 residues long. Germline CDR1 and CDR2: SGHTA and FQGNSA.

Only a few counts were recorded for this clonotype. The chain is built from TRBV20-1 and TRBJ1-5; D is undetermined. The germline gives CDR1 DFQATT, CDR2 SNEGSKA (reference sequence). This CDR3 region has 13 residues. V was shortened by 5 bases and J by 7 bases, with 15 bases between the two germline ends. DNA for the CDR3: TGCAGTGCTCCGATAAAGGGAAGGCAGCCCCAGCATTTT. Translated, it gives CSAPIKGRQPQHF.

This clonotype was counted between two and nine times. V and J are TRBV27 and TRBJ2-3; D is unclear. V gave up 3 bases and J gave up 2 bases, with 18 bases separating them. Germline CDR1 is MNHEY and CDR2 is SMNVEV (reference sequence). The CDR3 extends over 17 amino acids. In DNA form, the CDR3 reads TGTGCCAGCAGTTTCGTATCGCCCACTTTTATCACAGATACGCAGTATTTT. Its protein product is CASSFVSPTFITDTQYF.

This clonotype has just a few counts. V usage is TRBV7-9 and J usage is TRBJ2-5; the D gene is possibly TRBD2 (5 bases). Germline V gene sequence: CDR1 SEHNR, CDR2 FQNEAQ (reference sequence). V was cut by 0 bases and J by 3 bases, with 11 bases left in between. CDR3 length: 15 amino acids. The CDR3 region is CASSLARATEETQYF. CDR3 coding DNA: TGTGCCAGCAGCTTAGCGCGGGCGACGGAAGAGACCCAGTACTTC.

Ten or more counts support this clonotype. J is TRBJ1-1 and V is TRBV7-9; D is unresolved. The germline gives CDR1 SEHNR, CDR2 FQNEAQ (reference sequence). Deletions cut 6 bases from V and 1 base from J, with 9 bases between. CDR3 length: 13 amino acids. The CDR3 coding sequence is TGTGCCAGCAGTATAGTCGGGAACACTGAAGCTTTCTTT. Translated, it gives CASSIVGNTEAFF.

This clonotype was observed a handful of times. V gene TRBV20-1 combines with J gene TRBJ2-7; weak D call: TRBD1 (5 bases). The V and J ends lost 4 bases and 4 bases respectively, with 8 bases between them. There are 11 residues in the CDR3. Germline V gives CDR1 DFQATT, CDR2 SNEGSKA (reference sequence). The CDR3 is CSANQGYEQYV. CDR3 nucleotides: TGCAGTGCTAACCAGGGTTACGAGCAGTACGTC.